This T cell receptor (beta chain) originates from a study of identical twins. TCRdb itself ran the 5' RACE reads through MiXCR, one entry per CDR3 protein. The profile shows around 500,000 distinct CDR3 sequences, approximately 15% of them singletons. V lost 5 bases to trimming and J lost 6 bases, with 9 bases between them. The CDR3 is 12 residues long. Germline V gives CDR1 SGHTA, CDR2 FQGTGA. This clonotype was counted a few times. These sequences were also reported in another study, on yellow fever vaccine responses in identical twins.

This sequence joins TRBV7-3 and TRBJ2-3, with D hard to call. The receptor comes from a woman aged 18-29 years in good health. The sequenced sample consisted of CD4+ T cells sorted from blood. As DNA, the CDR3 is TGTGCCAGCAGCCACCCCTCTGATACGCAGTATTTT. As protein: CASSHPSDTQYF.